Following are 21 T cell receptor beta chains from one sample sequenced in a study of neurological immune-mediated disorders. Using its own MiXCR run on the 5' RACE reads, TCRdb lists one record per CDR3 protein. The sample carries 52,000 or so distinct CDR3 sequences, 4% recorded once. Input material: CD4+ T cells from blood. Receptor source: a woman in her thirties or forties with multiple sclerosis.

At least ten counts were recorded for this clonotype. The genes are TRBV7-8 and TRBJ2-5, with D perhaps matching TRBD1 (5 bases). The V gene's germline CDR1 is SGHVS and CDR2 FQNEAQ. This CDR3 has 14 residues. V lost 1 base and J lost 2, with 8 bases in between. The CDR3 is CASSLGGQQETQYF. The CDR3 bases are TGTGCCAGCAGCTTAGGAGGACAACAAGAGACCCAGTACTTC.

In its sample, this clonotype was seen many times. The CDR3 DNA sequence: TGTGCCAGCAGTTTAATTAAGGGTTCCCTTAATTCACCCCTCCACTTT. It codes for CASSLIKGSLNSPLHF. The chain recombines TRBV28 with TRBJ1-6; D is unresolved. With 2 bases removed from V and 6 bases from J, the gap between germline ends came to 14 bases. Germline V lookup: CDR1 MDHEN, CDR2 SYDVKM. The CDR3 loop spans 16 amino acids.

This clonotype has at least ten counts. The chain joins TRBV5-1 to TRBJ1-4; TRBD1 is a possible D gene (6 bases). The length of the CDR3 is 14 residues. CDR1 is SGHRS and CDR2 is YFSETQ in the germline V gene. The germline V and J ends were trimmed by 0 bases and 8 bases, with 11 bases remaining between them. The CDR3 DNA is TGCGCCAGCAGCTTGGAGGCAGGGGTAGAAAAACTGTTTTTT. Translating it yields CASSLEAGVEKLFF.

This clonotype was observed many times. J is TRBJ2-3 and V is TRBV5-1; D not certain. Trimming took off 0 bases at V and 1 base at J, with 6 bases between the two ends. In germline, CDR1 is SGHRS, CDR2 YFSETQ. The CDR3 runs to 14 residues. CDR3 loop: CASSLATGTDTQYF. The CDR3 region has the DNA TGCGCCAGCAGCTTGGCGACTGGCACAGATACGCAGTATTTT.

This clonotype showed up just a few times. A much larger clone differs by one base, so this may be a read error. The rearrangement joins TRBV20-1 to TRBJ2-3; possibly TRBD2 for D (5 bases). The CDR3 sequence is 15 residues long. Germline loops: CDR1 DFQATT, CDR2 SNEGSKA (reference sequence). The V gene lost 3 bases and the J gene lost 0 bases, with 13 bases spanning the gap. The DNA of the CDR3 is TGCAGTGCTAGGGACTCACGGAGAAGCACAGATACGCAGTATTTT. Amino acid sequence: CSARDSRRSTDTQYF.

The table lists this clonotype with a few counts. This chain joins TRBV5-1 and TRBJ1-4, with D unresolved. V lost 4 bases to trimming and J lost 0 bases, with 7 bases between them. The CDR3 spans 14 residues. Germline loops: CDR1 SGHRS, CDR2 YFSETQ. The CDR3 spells CASSPGSTNEKLFF. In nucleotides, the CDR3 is TGCGCCAGCAGCCCGGGATCAACTAATGAAAAACTGTTTTTT.

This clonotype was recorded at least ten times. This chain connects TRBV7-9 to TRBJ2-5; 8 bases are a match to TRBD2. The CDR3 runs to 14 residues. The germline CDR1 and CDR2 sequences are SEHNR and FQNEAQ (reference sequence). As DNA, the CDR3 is TGTGCGTCTAGTCAGGCTAGCGGGCAGGAGACCCAGTACTTC. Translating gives CASSQASGQETQYF.

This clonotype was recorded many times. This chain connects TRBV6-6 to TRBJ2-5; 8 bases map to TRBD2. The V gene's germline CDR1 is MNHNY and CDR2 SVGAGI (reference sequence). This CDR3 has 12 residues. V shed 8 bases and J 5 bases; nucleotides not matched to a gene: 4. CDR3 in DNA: TGTGCCAGCTCCGGACTAGCCGAGACCCAGTACTTC. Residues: CASSGLAETQYF.

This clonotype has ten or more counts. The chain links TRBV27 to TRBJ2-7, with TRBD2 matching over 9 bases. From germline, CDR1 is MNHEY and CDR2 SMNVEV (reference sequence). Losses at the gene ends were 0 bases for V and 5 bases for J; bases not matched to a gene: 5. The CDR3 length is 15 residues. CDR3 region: CASSLSAGGVHEQYF. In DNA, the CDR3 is TGTGCCAGCAGTTTATCTGCGGGGGGGGTCCACGAGCAGTACTTC.

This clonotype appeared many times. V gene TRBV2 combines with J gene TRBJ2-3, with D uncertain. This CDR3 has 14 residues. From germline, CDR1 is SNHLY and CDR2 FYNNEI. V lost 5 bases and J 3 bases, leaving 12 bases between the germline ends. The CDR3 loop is CASSPQTRTDTQYF. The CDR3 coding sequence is TGTGCCAGCAGTCCCCAAACTCGGACAGATACGCAGTATTTT.

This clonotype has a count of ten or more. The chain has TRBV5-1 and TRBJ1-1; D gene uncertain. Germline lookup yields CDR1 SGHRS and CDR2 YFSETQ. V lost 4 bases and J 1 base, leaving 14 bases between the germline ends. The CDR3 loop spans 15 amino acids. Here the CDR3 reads CASSRTTLKNTEAFF. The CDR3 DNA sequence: TGCGCCAGCAGCCGAACGACATTGAAGAACACTGAAGCTTTCTTT.

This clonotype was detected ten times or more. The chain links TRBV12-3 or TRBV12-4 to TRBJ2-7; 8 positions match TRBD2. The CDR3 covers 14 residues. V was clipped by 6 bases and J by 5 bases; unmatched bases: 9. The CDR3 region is CASSPTSGRHEQYF. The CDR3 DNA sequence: TGTGCCAGCAGCCCAACTAGCGGTAGACACGAGCAGTACTTC.

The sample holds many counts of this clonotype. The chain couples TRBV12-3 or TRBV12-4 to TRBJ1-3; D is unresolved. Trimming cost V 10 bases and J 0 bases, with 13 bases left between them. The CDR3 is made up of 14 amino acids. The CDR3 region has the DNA TGTGCCATCCAAGCCAGGTTCTCTGGAAACACCATATATTTT. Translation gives CAIQARFSGNTIYF.

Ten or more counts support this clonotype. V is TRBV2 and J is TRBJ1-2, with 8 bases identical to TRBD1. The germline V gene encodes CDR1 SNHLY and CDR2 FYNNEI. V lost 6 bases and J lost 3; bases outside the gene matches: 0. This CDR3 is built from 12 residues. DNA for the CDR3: TGTGCCAGCAGGGACAGGGACTATGGCTACACCTTC. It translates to CASRDRDYGYTF.

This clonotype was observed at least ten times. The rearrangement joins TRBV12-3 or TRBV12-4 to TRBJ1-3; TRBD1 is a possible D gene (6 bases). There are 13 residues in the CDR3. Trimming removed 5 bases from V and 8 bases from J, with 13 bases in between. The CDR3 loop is CASSPERGDTIYF. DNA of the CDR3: TGTGCCAGCAGTCCTGAAAGGGGGGACACCATATATTTT.

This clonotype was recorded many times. DNA of the CDR3: TGTGCCAGCAGCCGGGCGGTCGGAACCGGGGAGCTGTTTTTT. Protein: CASSRAVGTGELFF. The chain couples TRBV3-1 to TRBJ2-2, with D uncertain. Trimming stripped 4 bases from V and 5 bases from J, with 11 bases between. The CDR3 is 14 residues long. The V gene's germline CDR1 is LGHDT and CDR2 YNNKEL (reference sequence).

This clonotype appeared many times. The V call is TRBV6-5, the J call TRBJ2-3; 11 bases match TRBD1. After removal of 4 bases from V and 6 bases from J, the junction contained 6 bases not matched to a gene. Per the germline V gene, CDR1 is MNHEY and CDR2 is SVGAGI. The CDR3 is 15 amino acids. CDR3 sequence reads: CASSFQGTGGDTQYF. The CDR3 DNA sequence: TGTGCCAGCAGTTTTCAAGGGACAGGGGGGGATACGCAGTATTTT.

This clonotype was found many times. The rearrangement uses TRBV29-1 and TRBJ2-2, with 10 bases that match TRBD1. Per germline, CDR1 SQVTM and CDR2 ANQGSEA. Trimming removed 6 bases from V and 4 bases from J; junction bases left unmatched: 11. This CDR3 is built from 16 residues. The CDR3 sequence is CSVLRDRGFGTGELFF. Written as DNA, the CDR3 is TGCAGCGTCCTCCGGGACAGGGGTTTCGGCACCGGGGAGCTGTTTTTT.

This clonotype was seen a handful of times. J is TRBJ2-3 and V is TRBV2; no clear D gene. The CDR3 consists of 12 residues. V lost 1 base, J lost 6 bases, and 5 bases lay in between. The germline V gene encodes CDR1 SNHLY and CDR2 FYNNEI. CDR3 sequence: CASSEERDTQYF. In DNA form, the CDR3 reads TGTGCCAGCAGTGAAGAGAGGGATACGCAGTATTTT.

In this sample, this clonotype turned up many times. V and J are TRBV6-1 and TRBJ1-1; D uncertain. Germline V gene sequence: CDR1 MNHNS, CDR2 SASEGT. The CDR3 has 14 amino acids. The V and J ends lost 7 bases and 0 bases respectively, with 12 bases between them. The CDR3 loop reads CASTYSPLNTEAFF. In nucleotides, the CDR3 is TGTGCCAGCACCTACTCCCCCTTGAACACTGAAGCTTTCTTT.

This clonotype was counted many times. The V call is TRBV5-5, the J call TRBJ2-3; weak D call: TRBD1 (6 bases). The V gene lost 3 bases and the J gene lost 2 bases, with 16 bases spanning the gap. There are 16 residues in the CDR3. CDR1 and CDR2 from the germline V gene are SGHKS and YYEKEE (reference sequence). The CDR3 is CASSSLPGHPTDTQYF. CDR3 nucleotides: TGTGCCAGCAGCTCACTTCCGGGACATCCCACAGATACGCAGTATTTT.